The rows below give T cell receptor beta chains drawn from one sample of a study of cytomegalovirus exposure and HLA in healthy donors. Using immunoSEQ multiplex PCR, the repertoire was profiled, and TCRdb retains in-frame clones only, with some absent. The table includes about 160,000 clones, 79% detected once. Sequencing was carried out using PBMCs. The source of these receptors is a man between 40 and 49 years old in good health and CMV-seronegative. The CDR3 runs from the conserved cysteine through the conserved F or W. Fields, in order: V gene, J gene, clone size, D gene, CDR3 protein, CDR3 DNA. D genes are given only for firm matches. Some rows mark clone size as missing; the rest say once, few, many or name a class of expanded clone.

v_call: TRBV10-3; j_call: TRBJ2-6; clone_size: NA; d_call: NA; cdr3_aa: CAITASAGANGLTF; cdr3_nt: TGTGCCATCACGGCCTCCGCTGGGGCCAACGGCCTGACTTTC
v_call: TRBV5-4; j_call: TRBJ2-1; clone_size: NA; d_call: NA; cdr3_aa: CASSSIRVLNEQFF; cdr3_nt: TGTGCCAGCAGCTCCATCAGGGTCTTAAATGAGCAGTTCTTC
v_call: TRBV20-1; j_call: TRBJ2-7; clone_size: NA; d_call: NA; cdr3_aa: CSASGGNEQYF; cdr3_nt: TGCAGTGCTAGTGGAGGGAACGAGCAGTACTTC
v_call: TRBV9; j_call: TRBJ2-7; clone_size: NA; d_call: TRBD2; cdr3_aa: CASSVGTSGTHEQYF; cdr3_nt: TGTGCCAGCAGCGTCGGGACTAGCGGGACCCACGAGCAGTACTTC
v_call: TRBV4-2; j_call: TRBJ2-2; clone_size: few; d_call: TRBD2; cdr3_aa: CASSQDSSSGNLNTGELFF; cdr3_nt: TGTGCCAGCAGCCAAGATTCGTCAAGCGGGAACCTGAACACCGGGGAGCTGTTTTTT
v_call: TRBV10-3; j_call: TRBJ2-1; clone_size: NA; d_call: TRBD2; cdr3_aa: CAIRGTSGNEQFF; cdr3_nt: TGTGCCATCAGAGGGACTAGCGGTAATGAGCAGTTCTTC
v_call: TRBV28; j_call: TRBJ1-4; clone_size: NA; d_call: NA; cdr3_aa: CASSFRGGEKLFF; cdr3_nt: TGTGCCAGCAGTTTTCGGGGGGGAGAAAAACTGTTTTTT
v_call: TRBV11-2; j_call: TRBJ2-7; clone_size: NA; d_call: TRBD1; cdr3_aa: CASSFARTGGFNEQYF; cdr3_nt: TGTGCCAGCAGCTTTGCCCGGACAGGGGGTTTCAACGAGCAGTACTTC
v_call: TRBV6-1; j_call: TRBJ2-7; clone_size: NA; d_call: NA; cdr3_aa: CASSEYGAASYEQYF; cdr3_nt: TGTGCCAGCAGTGAATATGGGGCTGCATCCTACGAGCAGTACTTC
v_call: TRBV11-2; j_call: TRBJ2-3; clone_size: NA; d_call: TRBD2; cdr3_aa: CASSPQERENGDTQYF; cdr3_nt: TGTGCCAGCAGCCCCCAAGAGCGGGAGAATGGGGATACGCAGTATTTT
v_call: TRBV28; j_call: TRBJ2-1; clone_size: NA; d_call: NA; cdr3_aa: CASGSPSLYEQFF; cdr3_nt: TGTGCCAGCGGTAGCCCAAGTCTCTATGAGCAGTTCTTC
v_call: TRBV30; j_call: TRBJ2-3; clone_size: NA; d_call: TRBD1; cdr3_aa: CAWTGGDIDTQYF; cdr3_nt: TGTGCCTGGACAGGGGGCGATATAGATACGCAGTATTTT
v_call: TRBV4-2; j_call: TRBJ1-2; clone_size: NA; d_call: NA; cdr3_aa: CASSQDLTAYGYTF; cdr3_nt: TGTGCCAGCAGCCAAGATCTGACAGCCTATGGCTACACCTTC
v_call: TRBV4-1; j_call: TRBJ2-5; clone_size: NA; d_call: NA; cdr3_aa: CASSQDATDQETQYF; cdr3_nt: TGCGCCAGCAGCCAAGATGCGACTGATCAAGAGACCCAGTACTTC
v_call: TRBV6-5; j_call: TRBJ1-1; clone_size: once; d_call: NA; cdr3_aa: CASKVGQGNTEAFF; cdr3_nt: TGTGCCAGCAAGGTCGGCCAGGGGAACACTGAAGCTTTCTTT
v_call: TRBV19; j_call: TRBJ2-4; clone_size: NA; d_call: NA; cdr3_aa: CASSIVLALNSQYF; cdr3_nt: TGTGCCAGTAGTATAGTTCTAGCCCTAAACAGTCAGTACTTC
v_call: TRBV2; j_call: TRBJ2-3; clone_size: NA; d_call: TRBD2; cdr3_aa: CASRVRLAGVGSTDTQYF; cdr3_nt: TGTGCCAGCAGGGTTCGGCTAGCGGGAGTCGGAAGCACAGATACGCAGTATTTT
v_call: TRBV13; j_call: TRBJ2-1; clone_size: NA; d_call: NA; cdr3_aa: CASSLISDEQFF; cdr3_nt: TGTGCCAGCAGCTTAATCTCTGATGAGCAGTTCTTC
v_call: TRBV11-2; j_call: TRBJ2-7; clone_size: NA; d_call: TRBD2; cdr3_aa: CASSLDGRPYEQYF; cdr3_nt: TGTGCCAGCAGCTTAGACGGGAGGCCTTACGAGCAGTACTTC
v_call: TRBV19; j_call: TRBJ2-1; clone_size: NA; d_call: NA; cdr3_aa: CASSILGDNEQFF; cdr3_nt: TGTGCCAGTAGTATCCTGGGAGACAATGAGCAGTTCTTC
v_call: TRBV7-2; j_call: TRBJ2-7; clone_size: NA; d_call: TRBD2; cdr3_aa: CASSLAGLADYEQYF; cdr3_nt: TGTGCCAGCAGCTTAGCGGGACTAGCCGACTACGAGCAGTACTTC
v_call: TRBV18; j_call: TRBJ2-7; clone_size: once; d_call: NA; cdr3_aa: CASSQDRSASYEQYF; cdr3_nt: TGTGCCAGCTCACAAGACAGGTCCGCCTCCTACGAGCAGTACTTC
v_call: TRBV7-9; j_call: TRBJ2-3; clone_size: NA; d_call: NA; cdr3_aa: CASSPTWETQYF; cdr3_nt: TGTGCCAGCAGCCCGACCTGGGAGACGCAGTATTTT
v_call: TRBV13; j_call: TRBJ2-1; clone_size: once; d_call: NA; cdr3_aa: CASSPRLDYNEQFF; cdr3_nt: TGTGCCAGCAGCCCCCGACTAGACTACAATGAGCAGTTCTTC
v_call: TRBV18; j_call: TRBJ2-7; clone_size: NA; d_call: NA; cdr3_aa: CASSLLTRGKLYEQYF; cdr3_nt: TGTGCCAGCTCACTGTTGACCAGGGGCAAACTCTACGAGCAGTACTTC
v_call: TRBV6-5; j_call: TRBJ2-7; clone_size: NA; d_call: TRBD2; cdr3_aa: CASTGLAYEQYF; cdr3_nt: TGTGCCAGCACGGGACTAGCCTACGAGCAGTACTTC
v_call: TRBV30; j_call: TRBJ2-7; clone_size: few; d_call: NA; cdr3_aa: CAWDRGSYEQYF; cdr3_nt: TGTGCCTGGGATCGAGGTAGCTACGAGCAGTACTTC
v_call: TRBV6-6; j_call: TRBJ2-7; clone_size: few; d_call: TRBD1; cdr3_aa: CASSQGVGSYEQYF; cdr3_nt: TGTGCCAGCAGCCAGGGGGTAGGGTCCTACGAGCAGTACTTC
v_call: TRBV9; j_call: TRBJ1-1; clone_size: NA; d_call: NA; cdr3_aa: CASSVVPRGASSTEAFF; cdr3_nt: TGTGCCAGCAGCGTAGTCCCCAGGGGTGCTTCGAGCACTGAAGCTTTCTTT
v_call: TRBV18; j_call: TRBJ1-1; clone_size: NA; d_call: NA; cdr3_aa: CASSLYTVNTEAFF; cdr3_nt: TGTGCCAGCTCACTCTACACAGTGAACACTGAAGCTTTCTTT
v_call: TRBV18; j_call: TRBJ1-4; clone_size: NA; d_call: TRBD1; cdr3_aa: CASSTRQGATNEKLFF; cdr3_nt: TGTGCCAGCTCTACCCGACAGGGGGCAACTAATGAAAAACTGTTTTTT
v_call: TRBV27; j_call: TRBJ2-3; clone_size: once; d_call: TRBD2; cdr3_aa: CASSLTPGLAGVSTDTQYF; cdr3_nt: TGTGCCAGCAGTTTAACCCCGGGACTAGCGGGAGTTAGCACAGATACGCAGTATTTT
v_call: TRBV25-1; j_call: TRBJ2-1; clone_size: NA; d_call: NA; cdr3_aa: CASSARFGTLSYNEQFF; cdr3_nt: TGTGCCAGCAGTGCCCGGTTCGGGACTCTGTCCTACAATGAGCAGTTCTTC
v_call: TRBV5-4; j_call: TRBJ2-7; clone_size: NA; d_call: NA; cdr3_aa: CASSLDRGGYEQYF; cdr3_nt: TGTGCCAGCAGCCTCGACAGGGGAGGGTACGAGCAGTACTTC
v_call: TRBV14; j_call: TRBJ2-1; clone_size: NA; d_call: NA; cdr3_aa: CASSQGERTTTSYNEQFF; cdr3_nt: TGTGCCAGCAGCCAAGGGGAGAGGACTACCACCTCCTACAATGAGCAGTTCTTC
v_call: TRBV11-3; j_call: TRBJ2-6; clone_size: few; d_call: TRBD1; cdr3_aa: CASSTRDSSGANVLTF; cdr3_nt: TGTGCCAGCAGCACAAGGGACAGCTCTGGGGCCAACGTCCTGACTTTC
v_call: TRBV9; j_call: TRBJ1-1; clone_size: NA; d_call: TRBD1; cdr3_aa: CASRPRGQVNTEAFF; cdr3_nt: TGTGCCAGCCGCCCTAGGGGACAGGTGAACACTGAAGCTTTCTTT
v_call: TRBV7-2; j_call: TRBJ1-3; clone_size: NA; d_call: TRBD1; cdr3_aa: CASSLGTGISGNTIYF; cdr3_nt: TGTGCCAGCAGCTTAGGGACAGGAATCTCTGGAAACACCATATATTTT
v_call: TRBV6-6; j_call: TRBJ2-1; clone_size: once; d_call: TRBD2; cdr3_aa: CASLTSGSYNEQFF; cdr3_nt: TGTGCCAGCTTAACTAGCGGCTCCTACAATGAGCAGTTCTTC
v_call: TRBV7-2; j_call: TRBJ2-2; clone_size: NA; d_call: TRBD2; cdr3_aa: CASSRPGLAFGGLFF; cdr3_nt: TGTGCCAGCAGCCGACCGGGACTAGCTTTCGGGGGGCTGTTTTTT
v_call: TRBV19; j_call: TRBJ1-2; clone_size: NA; d_call: TRBD1; cdr3_aa: CASSRTGGENYGYTF; cdr3_nt: TGTGCCAGTAGTAGGACAGGGGGTGAGAACTATGGCTACACCTTC
v_call: TRBV21-1; j_call: TRBJ1-2; clone_size: NA; d_call: NA; cdr3_aa: CASSKGALRGQCYGYTF; cdr3_nt: TGTGCCAGCAGCAAAGGGGCTCTGAGGGGGCAGTGCTATGGCTACACCTTC
v_call: TRBV9; j_call: TRBJ2-7; clone_size: NA; d_call: TRBD2; cdr3_aa: CASSAEGLAGGPAF; cdr3_nt: TGTGCCAGCAGCGCCGAGGGACTAGCGGGAGGGCCGGCCTTC
v_call: TRBV25-1; j_call: TRBJ2-1; clone_size: NA; d_call: NA; cdr3_aa: CASSQGRYNEQFF; cdr3_nt: TGTGCCAGCAGTCAGGGCCGATACAATGAGCAGTTCTTC
v_call: TRBV5-1; j_call: TRBJ1-4; clone_size: NA; d_call: NA; cdr3_aa: CASSLVARPWVNEKLFF; cdr3_nt: TGCGCCAGCAGCTTGGTAGCGAGACCGTGGGTTAATGAAAAACTGTTTTTT
v_call: TRBV19; j_call: TRBJ2-1; clone_size: once; d_call: TRBD2; cdr3_aa: CASTLGGAGLNEQFF; cdr3_nt: TGTGCCAGTACTTTGGGAGGGGCAGGGTTGAATGAGCAGTTCTTC
v_call: TRBV30; j_call: TRBJ2-2; clone_size: NA; d_call: TRBD1; cdr3_aa: CACLQGASGELFF; cdr3_nt: TGTGCCTGCTTACAGGGGGCATCCGGGGAGCTGTTTTTT
v_call: TRBV19; j_call: TRBJ2-2; clone_size: once; d_call: NA; cdr3_aa: CASSLNTGELFF; cdr3_nt: TGTGCCAGTAGTCTGAACACCGGGGAGCTGTTTTTT
v_call: TRBV6-6; j_call: TRBJ2-6; clone_size: NA; d_call: TRBD1; cdr3_aa: CAGRDRIHSGANVLTF; cdr3_nt: TGTGCCGGAAGGGACAGGATCCACTCTGGGGCCAACGTCCTGACTTTC
v_call: TRBV7-2; j_call: TRBJ2-7; clone_size: NA; d_call: TRBD1; cdr3_aa: CASGDRPYEQYF; cdr3_nt: TGTGCCAGCGGGGACAGACCCTACGAGCAGTACTTC
v_call: TRBV5-6; j_call: TRBJ2-2; clone_size: NA; d_call: TRBD1; cdr3_aa: CASSVDRGYSTGELFF; cdr3_nt: TGTGCCAGCAGCGTTGACAGGGGATATAGCACCGGGGAGCTGTTTTTT
v_call: TRBV6-1; j_call: TRBJ2-7; clone_size: NA; d_call: TRBD2; cdr3_aa: CASRRLAVYEQYF; cdr3_nt: TGTGCCAGCAGAAGACTAGCGGTCTACGAGCAGTACTTC
v_call: TRBV5-6; j_call: TRBJ2-1; clone_size: few; d_call: TRBD2; cdr3_aa: CASSLGGLAGVREQFF; cdr3_nt: TGTGCCAGCAGCTTGGGGGGGTTAGCGGGAGTCCGCGAGCAGTTCTTC
v_call: TRBV21-1; j_call: TRBJ1-5; clone_size: NA; d_call: NA; cdr3_aa: CASSSSFQVAGQRCQPQHF; cdr3_nt: TGTGCCAGCAGCTCCTCCTTTCAGGTCGCGGGACAGAGGTGTCAGCCCCAGCATTTT
v_call: TRBV11-3; j_call: TRBJ2-1; clone_size: NA; d_call: NA; cdr3_aa: CASSPNRVGEQFF; cdr3_nt: TGTGCCAGCAGCCCTAACAGGGTTGGTGAGCAGTTCTTC
v_call: TRBV29-1; j_call: TRBJ2-6; clone_size: NA; d_call: TRBD1; cdr3_aa: CSVVRTGSNGLTF; cdr3_nt: TGCAGCGTTGTTCGGACAGGATCCAACGGCCTGACTTTC